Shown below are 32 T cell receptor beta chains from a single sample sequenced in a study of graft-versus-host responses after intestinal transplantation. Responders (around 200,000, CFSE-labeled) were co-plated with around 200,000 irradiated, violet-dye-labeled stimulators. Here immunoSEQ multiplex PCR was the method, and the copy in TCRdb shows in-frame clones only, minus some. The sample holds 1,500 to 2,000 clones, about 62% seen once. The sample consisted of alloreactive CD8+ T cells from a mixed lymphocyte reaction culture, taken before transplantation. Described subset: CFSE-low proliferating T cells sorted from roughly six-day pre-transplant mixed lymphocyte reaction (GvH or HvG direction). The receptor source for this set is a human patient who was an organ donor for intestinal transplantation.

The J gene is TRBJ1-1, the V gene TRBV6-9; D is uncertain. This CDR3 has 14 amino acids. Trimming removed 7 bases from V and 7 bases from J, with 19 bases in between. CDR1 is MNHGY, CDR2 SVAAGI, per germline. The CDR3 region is CASTPAGSYLEAFF. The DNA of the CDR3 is TGTGCCAGCACCCCCGCCGGTAGTTACCTTGAAGCTTTCTTT.

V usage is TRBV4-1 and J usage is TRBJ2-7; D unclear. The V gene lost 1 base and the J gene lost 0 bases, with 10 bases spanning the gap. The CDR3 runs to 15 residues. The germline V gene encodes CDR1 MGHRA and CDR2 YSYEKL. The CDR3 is CASSQVIAASYEQYF. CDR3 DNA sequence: TGCGCCAGCAGCCAAGTCATCGCGGCCTCCTACGAGCAGTACTTC.

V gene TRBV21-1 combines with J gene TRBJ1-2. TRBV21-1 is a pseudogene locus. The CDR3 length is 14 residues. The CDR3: CASSKKGLNYGYTF. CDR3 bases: TGTGCCAGCAGCAAAAAAGGACTGAACTATGGCTACACCTTC.

CDR3 sequence: CAWGDGGLNEQFF. The CDR3 nucleotides read TGTGCCTGGGGGGATGGGGGTTTGAATGAGCAGTTCTTC. The chain employs TRBV30 and TRBJ2-1; D is perhaps TRBD1 or TRBD2 (5 bases each). V lost 5 bases, J lost 7 bases, and 15 bases lay in between. Germline V gene sequence: CDR1 GTSNPN, CDR2 SVGIG (reference sequence). This CDR3 is 13 amino acids long.

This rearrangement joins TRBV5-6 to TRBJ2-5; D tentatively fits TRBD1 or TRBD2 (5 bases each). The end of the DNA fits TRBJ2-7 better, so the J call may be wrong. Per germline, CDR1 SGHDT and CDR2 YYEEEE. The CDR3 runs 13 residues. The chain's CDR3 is CASILRGAAEQYF. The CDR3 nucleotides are TGTGCCAGCATCTTAAGAGGGGCGGCCGAGCAGTACTTC.

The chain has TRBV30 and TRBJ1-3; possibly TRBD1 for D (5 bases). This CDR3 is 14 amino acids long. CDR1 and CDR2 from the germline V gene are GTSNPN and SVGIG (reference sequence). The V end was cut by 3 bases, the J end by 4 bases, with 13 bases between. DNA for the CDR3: TGTGCCTGGAGCGTTCCGGGGACGGGAAACACCATATATTTT. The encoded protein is CAWSVPGTGNTIYF.

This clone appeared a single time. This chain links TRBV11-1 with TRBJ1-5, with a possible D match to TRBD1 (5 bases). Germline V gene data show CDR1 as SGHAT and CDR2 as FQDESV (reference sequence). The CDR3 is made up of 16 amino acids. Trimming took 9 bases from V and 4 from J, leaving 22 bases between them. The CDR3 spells CARKAGTGFWNQPQHF. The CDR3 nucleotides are TGTGCCAGGAAGGCAGGGACGGGGTTCTGGAATCAGCCCCAGCATTTT.

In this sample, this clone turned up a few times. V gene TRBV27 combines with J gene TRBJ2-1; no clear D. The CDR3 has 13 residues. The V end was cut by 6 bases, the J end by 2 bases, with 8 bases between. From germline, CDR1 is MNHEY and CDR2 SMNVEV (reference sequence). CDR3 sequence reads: CASSLVAYNEQFF. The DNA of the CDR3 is TGTGCCAGCAGCTTAGTCGCCTACAATGAGCAGTTCTTC.

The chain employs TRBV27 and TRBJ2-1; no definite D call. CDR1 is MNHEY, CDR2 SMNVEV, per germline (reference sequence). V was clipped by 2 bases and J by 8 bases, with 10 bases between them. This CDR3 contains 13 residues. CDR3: CASSLIGYHEQFF. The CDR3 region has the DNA TGTGCCAGCAGTTTAATAGGTTATCATGAGCAGTTCTTC.

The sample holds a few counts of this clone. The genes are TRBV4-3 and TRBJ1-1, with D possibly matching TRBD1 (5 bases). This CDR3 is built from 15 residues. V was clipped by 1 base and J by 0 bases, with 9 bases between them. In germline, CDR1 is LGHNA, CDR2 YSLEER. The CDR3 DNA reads TGCGCCAGCAGCCAAGGCGGGGGGGTGAACACTGAAGCTTTCTTT. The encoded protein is CASSQGGGVNTEAFF.

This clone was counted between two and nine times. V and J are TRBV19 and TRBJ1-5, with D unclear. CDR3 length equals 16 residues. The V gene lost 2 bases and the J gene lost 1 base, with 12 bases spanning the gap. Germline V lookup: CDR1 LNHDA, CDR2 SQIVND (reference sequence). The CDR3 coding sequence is TGTGCCAGTAGTATATCAGGCGAGGGAAGCAATCAGCCCCAGCATTTT. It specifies CASSISGEGSNQPQHF.

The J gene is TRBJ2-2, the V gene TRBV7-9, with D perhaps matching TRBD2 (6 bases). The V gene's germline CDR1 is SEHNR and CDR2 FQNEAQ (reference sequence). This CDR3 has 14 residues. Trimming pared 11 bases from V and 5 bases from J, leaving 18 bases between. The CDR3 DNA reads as TGTGCCTTTGCAAGGAGGGAAGAAACCGGGGAGCTGTTTTTT. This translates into CAFARREETGELFF.

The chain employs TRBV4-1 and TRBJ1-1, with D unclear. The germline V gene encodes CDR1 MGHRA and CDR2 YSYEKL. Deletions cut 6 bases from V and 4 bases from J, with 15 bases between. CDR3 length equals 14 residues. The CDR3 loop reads CASRFLRSGTEAFF. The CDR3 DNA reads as TGCGCCAGCAGATTTCTCCGGTCCGGCACTGAAGCTTTCTTT.

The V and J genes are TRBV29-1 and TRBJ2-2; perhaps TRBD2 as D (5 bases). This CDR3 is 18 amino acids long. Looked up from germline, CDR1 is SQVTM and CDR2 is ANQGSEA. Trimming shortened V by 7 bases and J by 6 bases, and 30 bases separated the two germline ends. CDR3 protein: CSGSRDETPRLGAGELFF. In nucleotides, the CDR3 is TGCAGCGGCTCACGGGATGAGACACCCCGTCTAGGAGCCGGGGAGCTGTTTTTT.

The CDR3 region is CASGRDSLRDEQFF. The DNA of the CDR3 is TGTGCCAGCGGCCGGGACTCACTCCGCGATGAGCAGTTCTTC. V and J are TRBV27 and TRBJ2-1; possible D gene TRBD2, 6 bases. The CDR3 runs 14 residues. V was shortened by 8 bases and J by 8 bases, with 19 bases between the two germline ends. Germline V gene data show CDR1 as MNHEY and CDR2 as SMNVEV (reference sequence).

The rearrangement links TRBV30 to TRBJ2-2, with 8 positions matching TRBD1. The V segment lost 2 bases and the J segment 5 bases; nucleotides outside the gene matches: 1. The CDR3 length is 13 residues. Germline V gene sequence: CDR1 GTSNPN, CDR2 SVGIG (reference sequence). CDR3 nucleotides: TGTGCCTGGAGTACAGGGGGGACCGGGGAGCTGTTTTTT. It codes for CAWSTGGTGELFF.

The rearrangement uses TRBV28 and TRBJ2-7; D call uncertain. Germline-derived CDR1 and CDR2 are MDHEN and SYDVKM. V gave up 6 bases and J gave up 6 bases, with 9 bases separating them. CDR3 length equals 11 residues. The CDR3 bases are TGTGCCAGCAGAGGGATCAGCGAGCAGTACTTC. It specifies CASRGISEQYF.

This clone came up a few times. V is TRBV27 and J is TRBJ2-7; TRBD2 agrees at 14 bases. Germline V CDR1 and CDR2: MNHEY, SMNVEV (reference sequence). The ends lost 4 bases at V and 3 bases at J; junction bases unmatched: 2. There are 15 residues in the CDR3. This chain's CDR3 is CASSWGLAGVYEQYF. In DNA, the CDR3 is TGTGCCAGCAGTTGGGGACTAGCGGGGGTCTACGAGCAGTACTTC.

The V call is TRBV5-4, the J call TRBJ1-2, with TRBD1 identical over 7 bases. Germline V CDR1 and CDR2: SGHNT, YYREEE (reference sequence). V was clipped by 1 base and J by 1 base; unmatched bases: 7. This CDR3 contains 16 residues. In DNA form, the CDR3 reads TGTGCCAGCAGCTTGTTCAATGACAGGGTTAACTATGGCTACACCTTC. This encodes CASSLFNDRVNYGYTF.

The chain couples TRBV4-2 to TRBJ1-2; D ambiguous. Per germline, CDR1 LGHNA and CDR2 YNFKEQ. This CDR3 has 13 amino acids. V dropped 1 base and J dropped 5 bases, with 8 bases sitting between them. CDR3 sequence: CASSQGAGYGYTF. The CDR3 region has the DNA TGTGCCAGCAGCCAAGGTGCGGGATATGGCTACACCTTC.

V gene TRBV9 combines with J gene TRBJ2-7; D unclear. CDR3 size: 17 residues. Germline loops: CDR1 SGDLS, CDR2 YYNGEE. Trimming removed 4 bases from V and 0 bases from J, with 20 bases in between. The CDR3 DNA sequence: TGTGCCAGCAGCAATCTCCCTGGTAGCTGGGACTCCTACGAGCAGTACTTC. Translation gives CASSNLPGSWDSYEQYF. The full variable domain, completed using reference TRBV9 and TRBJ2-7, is DSGVTQTPKHLITATGQRVTLRCSPRSGDLSVYWYQQSLDQGLQFLIQYYNGEERAKGNILERFSAQQFPDLHSELNLSSLELGDSALYFCASSNLPGSWDSYEQYFGPGTRLTVT.

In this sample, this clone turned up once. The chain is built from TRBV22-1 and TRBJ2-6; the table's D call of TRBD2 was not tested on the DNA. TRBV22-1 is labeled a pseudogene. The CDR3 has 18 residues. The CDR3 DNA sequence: TGTCCTGGGAGCTGTTGGAGAAAGCAACAAAGTCGGGCCAACGTCCTGACTTTC. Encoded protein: CPGSCWRKQQSRANVLTF.

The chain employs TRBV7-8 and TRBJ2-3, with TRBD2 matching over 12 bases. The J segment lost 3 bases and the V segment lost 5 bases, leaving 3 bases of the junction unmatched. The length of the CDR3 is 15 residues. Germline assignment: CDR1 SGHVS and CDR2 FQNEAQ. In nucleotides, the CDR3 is TGTGCCAGCAGCAAACTAGCGGGGGGTACAGATACGCAGTATTTT. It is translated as CASSKLAGGTDTQYF.

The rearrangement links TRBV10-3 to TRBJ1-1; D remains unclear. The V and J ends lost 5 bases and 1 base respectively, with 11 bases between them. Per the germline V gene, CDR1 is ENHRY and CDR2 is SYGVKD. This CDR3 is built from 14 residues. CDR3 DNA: TGTGCCATCAGTATACGGGAGACGAACACTGAAGCTTTCTTT. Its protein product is CAISIRETNTEAFF.

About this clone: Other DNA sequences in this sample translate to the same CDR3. Written as DNA, the CDR3 is TGTGCCAGCAGCTGGGGGGGTGCGTCCTACGAGCAGTACTTC. As protein: CASSWGGASYEQYF. The V and J genes are TRBV11-3 and TRBJ2-7, with 7 bases identical to TRBD2. The V and J ends lost 4 bases and 1 base, in that order; junction bases with no gene match: 4. The germline CDR1 and CDR2 sequences are SGHNT and YENEEA. The CDR3 covers 14 residues.

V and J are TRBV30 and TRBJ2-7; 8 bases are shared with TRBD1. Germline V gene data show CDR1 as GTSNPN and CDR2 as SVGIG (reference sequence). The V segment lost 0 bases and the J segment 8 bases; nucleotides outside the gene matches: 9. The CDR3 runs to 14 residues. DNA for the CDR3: TGTGCCTGGAGTGTAGCAGGGGGCCAAACTCAGCAGTACTTC. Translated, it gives CAWSVAGGQTQQYF. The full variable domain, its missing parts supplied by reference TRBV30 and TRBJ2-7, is SQTIHQWPATLVQPVGSPLSLECTVEGTSNPNLYWYRQAAGRGLQLLFYSVGIGQISSEVPQNLSASRPQDRQFILSSKKLLLSDSGFYLCAWSVAGGQTQQYFGPGTRLTVT.

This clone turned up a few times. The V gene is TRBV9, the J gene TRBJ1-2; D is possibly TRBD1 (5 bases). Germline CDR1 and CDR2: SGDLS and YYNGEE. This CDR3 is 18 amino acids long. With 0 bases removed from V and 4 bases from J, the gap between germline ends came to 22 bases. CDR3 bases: TGTGCCAGCAGCGTAGGGGACGTGGGGAGCCAGGGAGTCTATGGCTACACCTTC. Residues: CASSVGDVGSQGVYGYTF.

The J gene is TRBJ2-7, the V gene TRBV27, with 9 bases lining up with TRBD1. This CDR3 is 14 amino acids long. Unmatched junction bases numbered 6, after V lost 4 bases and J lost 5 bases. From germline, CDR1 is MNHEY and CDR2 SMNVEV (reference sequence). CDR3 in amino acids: CASSWTGTGHEQYF. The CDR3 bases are TGTGCCAGCAGTTGGACCGGGACAGGGCACGAGCAGTACTTC.

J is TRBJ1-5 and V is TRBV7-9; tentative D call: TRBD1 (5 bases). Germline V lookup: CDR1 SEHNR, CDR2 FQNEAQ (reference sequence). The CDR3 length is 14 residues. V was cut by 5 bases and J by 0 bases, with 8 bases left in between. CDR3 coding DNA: TGTGCCAGCAGCGGGACCAATAGCAATCAGCCCCAGCATTTT. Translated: CASSGTNSNQPQHF.

Here the CDR3 reads CASSGGTGGLEAFF. The CDR3 DNA follows: TGTGCCAGCAGCGGGGGGACAGGGGGGCTTGAAGCTTTCTTT. The chain employs TRBV5-4 and TRBJ1-1, with 11 bases identical to TRBD1. V shed 4 bases, J shed 7 bases, and the junction held 6 bases outside the gene matches. This CDR3 contains 14 residues. Germline loops: CDR1 SGHNT, CDR2 YYREEE (reference sequence).

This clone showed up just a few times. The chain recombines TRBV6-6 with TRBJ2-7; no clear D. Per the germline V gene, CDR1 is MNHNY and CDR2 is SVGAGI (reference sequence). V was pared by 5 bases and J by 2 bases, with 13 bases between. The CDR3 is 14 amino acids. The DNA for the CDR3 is TGTGCCAGCAGTCCTCCAGGTGGGACCTACGAGCAGTACTTC. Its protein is CASSPPGGTYEQYF.

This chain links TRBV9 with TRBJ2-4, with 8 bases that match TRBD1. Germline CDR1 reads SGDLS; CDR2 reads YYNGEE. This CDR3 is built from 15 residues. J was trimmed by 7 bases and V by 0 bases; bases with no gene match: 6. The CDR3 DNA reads TGTGCCAGCAGCGTAGGGACAGGGTATTCTAACATTCAGTACTTC. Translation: CASSVGTGYSNIQYF. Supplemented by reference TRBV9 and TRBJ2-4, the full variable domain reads DSGVTQTPKHLITATGQRVTLRCSPRSGDLSVYWYQQSLDQGLQFLIQYYNGEERAKGNILERFSAQQFPDLHSELNLSSLELGDSALYFCASSVGTGYSNIQYFGAGTRLSVL.